The rows below give T cell receptor beta chains drawn from one sample of a study of CD4+ T cells in melanoma. The table came from immunoSEQ multiplex PCR; TCRdb's copy has only in-frame clones and leaves some out. The table shows 15,000 to 20,000 clones, with 83% occurring only once. Sequences were obtained from cells from a culture (not recorded whether cultured in vitro). The receptors were sampled from a human donor with melanoma. The CDR3 runs from the conserved cysteine through the conserved F or W. The D gene is left open where the match is weak. Not every row has a clone size; where given, it reads once, few, many or a size class.

v_call,d_call,j_call,clone_size,cdr3_nt,cdr3_aa
TRBV30,TRBD1,TRBJ1-2,NA,TGTGCCTGGAGTGGGGGGACAGCGGGGAGCTACACCTTC,CAWSGGTAGSYTF
TRBV11-2,NA,TRBJ2-2,NA,TGTGCCAGCAGTTACCGGAACACCGGGGAGCTGTTTTTT,CASSYRNTGELFF
TRBV19,TRBD1,TRBJ1-3,NA,TGTGCCAGTAGTATTAGGCCCGACAGGGGAACTGGAAACACCATATATTTT,CASSIRPDRGTGNTIYF
TRBV11-2,NA,TRBJ1-2,few,TGTGCCAGCAGCTTAGATGGGGTCGGTGGCTACACCTTC,CASSLDGVGGYTF
TRBV30,NA,TRBJ1-6,NA,TGTGCCTGGAGGCTGACAGATAATTCACCCCTCCACTTT,CAWRLTDNSPLHF
TRBV30,NA,TRBJ1-1,NA,TGTGCCTGGAGTGTACATGGGGGGACGACTGAAGCTTTCTTT,CAWSVHGGTTEAFF
TRBV9,NA,TRBJ1-2,NA,TGTGCCAGCAGCGTAGGAGAACGGATCCTAGGCTATGGCTACACCTTC,CASSVGERILGYGYTF
TRBV10-2,NA,TRBJ2-7,NA,TGCGCCAGCAGTGGAACAGGCTACGAGCAGTACTTC,CASSGTGYEQYF
TRBV27,NA,TRBJ1-1,NA,TGTGCCAGCACGGAAAGGAAGGGTCGAGTGAACACTGAAGCTTTCTTT,CASTERKGRVNTEAFF
TRBV2,NA,TRBJ2-7,NA,TGTGCCAGCAAATGGGGCCCTCTAGGTGGTGAGCAGTACTTC,CASKWGPLGGEQYF
TRBV7-9,NA,TRBJ1-1,NA,TGTGCCAGCAGCTTAATAACAGGACGGAACACTGAAGCTTTCTTT,CASSLITGRNTEAFF
TRBV27,TRBD2,TRBJ2-2,NA,TGTGCCAGCAGTCCAAGACTAGCCCGCACCGGGGAGCTGTTTTTT,CASSPRLARTGELFF
TRBV18,NA,TRBJ1-2,NA,TGTGCCAGCTCTGGGGGGACGGTCTATGGCTACACCTTC,CASSGGTVYGYTF
TRBV5-4,NA,TRBJ1-6,NA,TGTGCCAGCAGCTTAATGACAGGTTTCGATTCGGATTCACCCCTCCACTTT,CASSLMTGFDSDSPLHF
TRBV2,NA,TRBJ2-3,NA,TGTGCCACCAGGGACGGGGCTGCCACAGATACGCAGTATTTT,CATRDGAATDTQYF
TRBV15,TRBD1,TRBJ1-2,NA,TGTGCCACCAGCAGAGGTGGAGGGACAGGGTACTATGGCTACACCTTC,CATSRGGGTGYYGYTF
TRBV7-7,NA,TRBJ1-5,NA,TGTGCCAGCAGCGCAGGGTATGGCAATCAGCCCCAGCATTTT,CASSAGYGNQPQHF
TRBV12-5,NA,TRBJ1-1,few,TGTGCTAGTGGTTTGGTACCCCTCGCAGCCATGAACACTGAAGCTTTCTTT,CASGLVPLAAMNTEAFF
TRBV6-5,NA,TRBJ1-2,NA,TGTGCCAGCCACACCGGGACGGGCTATCGCTACACCTTC,CASHTGTGYRYTF
TRBV5-1,TRBD1,TRBJ2-3,once,TGCGCCAGCAGCTTGGACACGGCAGGGGGAGCAGATACGCAGTATTTT,CASSLDTAGGADTQYF
TRBV25-1,NA,TRBJ1-2,NA,TGTGCCAGCAGTGAATCCGGGTTGGGCTACACCTTC,CASSESGLGYTF
TRBV6-5,TRBD1,TRBJ2-4,NA,TGTGCCAGCAGGCCAGACAGGGGGCCCAAAAACATTCAGTACTTC,CASRPDRGPKNIQYF
TRBV6-5,TRBD1,TRBJ1-1,NA,TGTGCCAGCAGCCGCGACAGGGTGACTGAAGCTTTCTTT,CASSRDRVTEAFF
TRBV30,NA,TRBJ1-1,NA,TGTGCCTTAAAGACGTGGACTGAAGCTTTCTTT,CALKTWTEAFF
TRBV11-1,NA,TRBJ2-7,NA,TGTGCCAGCAGCATGTCAGGGCCCTACGAGCAGTACTTC,CASSMSGPYEQYF
TRBV5-1,NA,TRBJ2-4,NA,TGCGCCAGCAGCTTGGTTAGCATGGACATTCAGTACTTC,CASSLVSMDIQYF
TRBV2,TRBD1,TRBJ2-5,once,TGTGCCAGCAGTGAAGGGACAGGAGAGACCCAGTACTTC,CASSEGTGETQYF
TRBV5-1,NA,TRBJ1-4,NA,TGCGCCAGCAGCTCACTCGGGGTCACGGGGGAAAAACTGTTTTTT,CASSSLGVTGEKLFF
TRBV11-2,TRBD2,TRBJ2-7,NA,TGTGCCAGCAGCCGGACTAGCGGAGCCTCCTACGAGCAGTACTTC,CASSRTSGASYEQYF
TRBV6-6,NA,TRBJ1-4,few,TGTGCCGCCGGAGAGGTCTCAACTAATGAAAAACTGTTTTTT,CAAGEVSTNEKLFF
TRBV10-1,NA,TRBJ2-3,NA,TGCGCCAGCAGTGCGGCAGATACGCAGTATTTT,CASSAADTQYF
TRBV30,TRBD1,TRBJ1-5,few,TGTGCCTGGAGGGGACAGAACAATCAGCCCCAGCATTTT,CAWRGQNNQPQHF
TRBV5-1,TRBD1,TRBJ1-3,NA,TGCGCCAGCAGCCATGGGACAGGGTATGGTATCTCTGGAAACACCATATATTTT,CASSHGTGYGISGNTIYF
TRBV10-3,NA,TRBJ1-3,NA,TGTGCCATCAGGTTTGGAAACACCATATATTTT,CAIRFGNTIYF
TRBV19,TRBD1,TRBJ1-2,NA,TGTGCCAGTAGTATTGGACAGGGTTCTGCTGGCTACACCTTC,CASSIGQGSAGYTF
TRBV30,NA,TRBJ1-1,few,TGTGCCTGGAGTACATTGTCGGTTTTTCGCCACACTGAAGCTTTCTTT,CAWSTLSVFRHTEAFF
TRBV6-5,TRBD1,TRBJ2-7,NA,TGTGCCAGCAGTAAAGGGACAGGGGGCTACGAGCAGTACTTC,CASSKGTGGYEQYF
TRBV5-1,NA,TRBJ2-2,NA,TGCGCCAGCAGCATCTCTAACACCGGGGAGCTGTTTTTT,CASSISNTGELFF
TRBV4-1,NA,TRBJ2-2,few,TGCGCCAGCAGCCAGGCCGGGGATATCGGGGAGCTGTTTTTT,CASSQAGDIGELFF
TRBV4-2,TRBD2,TRBJ2-7,NA,TGTGCCAGCAGCCAACTTGGACTAGCTTACGAGCAGTACTTC,CASSQLGLAYEQYF
TRBV7-9,NA,TRBJ2-5,NA,TGTGCCAGCAGCTTAGATTTTCAGACCCAGTACTTC,CASSLDFQTQYF
TRBV4-2,NA,TRBJ1-5,NA,TGTGCCAGCAGCCAAGAAGTATGGCAGCCCCAGCATTTT,CASSQEVWQPQHF
TRBV4-1,NA,TRBJ2-7,NA,TGCGCCAGCAGCCACTTAGCGACAGGTTTCGGTGAGCAGTACTTC,CASSHLATGFGEQYF
TRBV4-1,NA,TRBJ1-4,NA,TGCGCCAGCGGATCCCGGGAACGCGGGGGGCAACTGTTTTTT,CASGSRERGGQLFF
TRBV10-3,TRBD1,TRBJ2-5,NA,TGTGCCATCAGTTCCGCCGGGACAGGGGAGACCCAGTACTTC,CAISSAGTGETQYF
TRBV7-8,NA,TRBJ2-2,NA,TGTGCCAGCAGCTCTATGAGGATTGGCGGGGAGCTGTTTTTT,CASSSMRIGGELFF
TRBV5-1,NA,TRBJ1-4,NA,TGCGCCAGCAGCCTGCGCAGTGGTGGGAGGGAAAAACTGTTTTTT,CASSLRSGGREKLFF
TRBV6-4,TRBD2,TRBJ2-3,NA,TGTGCCAGCAGTGAAACCGGGACTAGCCAACCGACAGATACGCAGTATTTT,CASSETGTSQPTDTQYF
TRBV6-6,NA,TRBJ2-5,NA,TGTGCCAGCAGGGGGGACCATTCAGAATTGGAGACCCAGTACTTC,CASRGDHSELETQYF